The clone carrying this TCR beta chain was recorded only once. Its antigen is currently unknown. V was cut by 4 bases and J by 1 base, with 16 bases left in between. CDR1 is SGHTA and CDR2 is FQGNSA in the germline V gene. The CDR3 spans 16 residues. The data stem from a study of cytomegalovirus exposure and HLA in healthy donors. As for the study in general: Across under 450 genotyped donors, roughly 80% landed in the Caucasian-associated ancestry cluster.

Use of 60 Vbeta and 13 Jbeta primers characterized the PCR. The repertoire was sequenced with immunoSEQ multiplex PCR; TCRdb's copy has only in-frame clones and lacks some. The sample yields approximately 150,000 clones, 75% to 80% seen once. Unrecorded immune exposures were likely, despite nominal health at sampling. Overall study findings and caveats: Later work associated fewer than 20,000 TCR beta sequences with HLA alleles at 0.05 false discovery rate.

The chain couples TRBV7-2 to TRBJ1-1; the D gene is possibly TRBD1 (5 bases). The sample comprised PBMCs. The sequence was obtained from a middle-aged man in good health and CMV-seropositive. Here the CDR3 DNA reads TGTGCCAGCAGCTCGTACGGGCAGGGAAAGAACACTGAAGCTTTCTTT. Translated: CASSSYGQGKNTEAFF.